This TCR beta chain stems from a study of T cells in Graves' hyperthyroidism and ophthalmopathy. General study points: Blood held most thyroid clonotypes expanded above 0.001 frequency.

This CDR3 comprises 13 residues. Germline assignment: CDR1 SQVTM and CDR2 ANQGSEA. V gave up 6 bases and J gave up 3 bases, with 11 bases separating them. Subjects aged 18 to 65 presented with newly diagnosed hyperthyroidism of less than 2 months' duration. Using around 10 ml of fresh peripheral blood, PBMCs were prepared. Amplification targeted TCR beta CDR3 regions from RNA transcripts. Initially, a first-round RT-PCR of the TCR CDR3 employed the HTBI primer set. TCRdb processed the multiplex PCR reads anew with MiXCR; each CDR3 protein has one entry. The sample lists 690,000 or so distinct CDR3 sequences; under 20% were seen once. This clonotype was detected ten times or more. Antigen unknown.

This sequence originates from a woman aged 50 to 65 with Graves' hyperthyroidism that later progressed to Graves' ophthalmopathy. Sequencing was carried out using blood. The chain is built from TRBV29-1 and TRBJ1-4; the D gene is possibly TRBD1 (5 bases). CDR3 amino acids: CSVMTVPNEKLFF. The CDR3 DNA reads as TGCAGCGTGATGACAGTCCCTAATGAAAAACTGTTTTTT.